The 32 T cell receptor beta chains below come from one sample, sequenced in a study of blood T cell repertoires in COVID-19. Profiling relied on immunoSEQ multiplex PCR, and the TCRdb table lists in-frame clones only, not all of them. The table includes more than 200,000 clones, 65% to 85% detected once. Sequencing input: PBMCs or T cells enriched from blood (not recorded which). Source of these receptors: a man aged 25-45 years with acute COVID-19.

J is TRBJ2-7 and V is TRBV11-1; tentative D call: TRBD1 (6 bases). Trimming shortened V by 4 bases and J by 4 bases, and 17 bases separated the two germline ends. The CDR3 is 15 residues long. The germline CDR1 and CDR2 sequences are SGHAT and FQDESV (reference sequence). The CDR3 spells CASSSRRQGLYEQYF. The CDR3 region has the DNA TGTGCCAGCAGCTCAAGACGTCAGGGGCTTTACGAGCAGTACTTC. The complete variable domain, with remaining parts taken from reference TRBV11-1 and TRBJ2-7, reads EAEVAQSPRYKITEKSQAVAFWCDPISGHATLYWYRQILGQGPELLVQFQDESVVDDSQLPKDRFSAERLKGVDSTLKIQPAELGDSAMYLCASSSRRQGLYEQYFGPGTRLTVT.

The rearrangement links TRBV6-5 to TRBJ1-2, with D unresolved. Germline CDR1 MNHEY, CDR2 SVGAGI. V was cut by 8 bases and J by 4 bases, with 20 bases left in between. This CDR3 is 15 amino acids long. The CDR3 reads CASLSRTSISYGYTF. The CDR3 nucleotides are TGTGCCAGCCTAAGCCGAACCTCCATATCCTATGGCTACACCTTC.

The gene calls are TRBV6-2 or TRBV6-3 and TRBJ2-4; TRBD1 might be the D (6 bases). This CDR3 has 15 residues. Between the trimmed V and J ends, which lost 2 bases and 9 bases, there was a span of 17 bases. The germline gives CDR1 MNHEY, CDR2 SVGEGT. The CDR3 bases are TGTGCCAGCAGTTACCCACAGGGTAGTGTTGGCATTCAGTACTTC. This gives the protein CASSYPQGSVGIQYF.

The CDR3 loop reads CASDDWTGSNVPQHF. CDR3 in DNA: TGTGCCAGTGACGATTGGACAGGGAGTAATGTGCCCCAGCATTTT. V is TRBV19 and J is TRBJ1-5, with 8 positions matching TRBD1. There are 15 residues in the CDR3. J gave up 9 bases and V 8 bases, and 15 bases lay outside the gene matches. Germline V gives CDR1 LNHDA, CDR2 SQIVND (reference sequence).

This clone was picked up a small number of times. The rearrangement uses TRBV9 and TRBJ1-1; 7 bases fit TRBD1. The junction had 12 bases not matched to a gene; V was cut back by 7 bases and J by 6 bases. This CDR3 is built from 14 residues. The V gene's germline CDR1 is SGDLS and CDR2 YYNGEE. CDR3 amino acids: CASGPGQRMAEAFF. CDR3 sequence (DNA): TGTGCCAGCGGTCCGGGACAGCGGATGGCTGAAGCTTTCTTT.

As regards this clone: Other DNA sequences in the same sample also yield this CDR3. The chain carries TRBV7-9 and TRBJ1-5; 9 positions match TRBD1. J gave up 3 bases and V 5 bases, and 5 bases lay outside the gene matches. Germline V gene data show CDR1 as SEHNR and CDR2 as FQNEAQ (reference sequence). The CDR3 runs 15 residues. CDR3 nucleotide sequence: TGTGCCAGCAGCCCCGACAGGGGGTCCAATCAGCCCCAGCATTTT. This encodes CASSPDRGSNQPQHF.

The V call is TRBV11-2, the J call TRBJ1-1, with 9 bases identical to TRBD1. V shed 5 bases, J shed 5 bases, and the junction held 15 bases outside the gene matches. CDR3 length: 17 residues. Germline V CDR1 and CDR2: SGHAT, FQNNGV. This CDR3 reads CASSLPDRGGKRTEAFF. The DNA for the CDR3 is TGTGCCAGCAGCCTTCCCGACAGGGGGGGGAAAAGAACTGAAGCTTTCTTT.

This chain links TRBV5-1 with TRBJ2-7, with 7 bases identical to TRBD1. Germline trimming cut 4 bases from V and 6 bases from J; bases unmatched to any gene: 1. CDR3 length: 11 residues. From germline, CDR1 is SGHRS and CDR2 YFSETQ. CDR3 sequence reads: CASSDRVEQYF. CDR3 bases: TGCGCCAGCAGCGACAGGGTCGAGCAGTACTTC.

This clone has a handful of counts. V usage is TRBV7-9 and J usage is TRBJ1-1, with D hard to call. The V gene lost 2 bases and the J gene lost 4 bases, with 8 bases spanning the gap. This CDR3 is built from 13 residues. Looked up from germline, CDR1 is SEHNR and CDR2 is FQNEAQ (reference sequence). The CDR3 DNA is TGTGCCAGCAGCTTACAGGTGGGCACTGAAGCTTTCTTT. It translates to CASSLQVGTEAFF.

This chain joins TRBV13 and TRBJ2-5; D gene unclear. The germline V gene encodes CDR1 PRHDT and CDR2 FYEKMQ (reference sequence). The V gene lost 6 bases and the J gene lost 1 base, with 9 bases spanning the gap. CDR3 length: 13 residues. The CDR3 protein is CASSSNGQETQYF. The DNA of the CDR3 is TGTGCCAGCAGTTCAAACGGCCAAGAGACCCAGTACTTC.

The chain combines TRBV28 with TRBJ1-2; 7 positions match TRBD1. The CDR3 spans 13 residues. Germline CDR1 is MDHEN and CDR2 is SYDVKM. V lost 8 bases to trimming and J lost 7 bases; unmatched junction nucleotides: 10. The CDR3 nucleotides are TGTGCCAGCGCCAGGCCAGGGGGAGGTGGCTACACCTTC. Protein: CASARPGGGGYTF.

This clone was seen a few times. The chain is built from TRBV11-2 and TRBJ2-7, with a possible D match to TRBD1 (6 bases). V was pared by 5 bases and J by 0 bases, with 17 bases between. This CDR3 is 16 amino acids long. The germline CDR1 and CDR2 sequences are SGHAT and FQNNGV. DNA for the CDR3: TGTGCCAGCAGCCTCACCGGGACACAACTCTCCTACGAGCAGTACTTC. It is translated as CASSLTGTQLSYEQYF.

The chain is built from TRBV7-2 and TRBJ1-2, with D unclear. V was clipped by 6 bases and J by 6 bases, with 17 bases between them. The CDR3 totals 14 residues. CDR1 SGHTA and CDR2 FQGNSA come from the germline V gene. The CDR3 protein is CASSSYSKRDGYTF. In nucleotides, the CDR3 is TGTGCCAGCAGTTCCTACAGCAAGCGGGATGGCTACACCTTC.

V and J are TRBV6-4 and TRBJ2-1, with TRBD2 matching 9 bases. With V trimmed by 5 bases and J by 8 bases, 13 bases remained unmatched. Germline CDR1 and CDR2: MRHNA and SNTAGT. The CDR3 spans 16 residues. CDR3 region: CASSRTSVLGRDEQFF. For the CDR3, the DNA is TGTGCCAGCAGTAGGACTAGCGTCTTGGGGAGGGATGAGCAGTTCTTC.

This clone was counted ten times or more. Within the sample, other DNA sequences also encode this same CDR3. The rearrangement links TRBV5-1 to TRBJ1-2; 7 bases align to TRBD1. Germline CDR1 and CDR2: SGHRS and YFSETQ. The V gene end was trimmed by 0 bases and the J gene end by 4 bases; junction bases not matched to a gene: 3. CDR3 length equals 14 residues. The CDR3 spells CASSLGQGVYGYTF. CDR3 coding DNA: TGCGCCAGCAGCTTGGGACAGGGAGTCTATGGCTACACCTTC.

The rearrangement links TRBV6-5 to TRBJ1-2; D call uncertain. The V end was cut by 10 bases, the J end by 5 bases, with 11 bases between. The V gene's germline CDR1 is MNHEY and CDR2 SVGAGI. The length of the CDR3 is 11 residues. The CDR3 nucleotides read TGTGCCACCTCTTACAGTTATGGCTACACCTTC. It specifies CATSYSYGYTF.

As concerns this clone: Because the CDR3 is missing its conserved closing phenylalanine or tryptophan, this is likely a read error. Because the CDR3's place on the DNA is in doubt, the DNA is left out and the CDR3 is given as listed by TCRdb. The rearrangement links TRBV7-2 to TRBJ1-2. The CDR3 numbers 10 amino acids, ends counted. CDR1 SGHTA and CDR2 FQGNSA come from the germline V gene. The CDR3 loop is CASSLARDFV.

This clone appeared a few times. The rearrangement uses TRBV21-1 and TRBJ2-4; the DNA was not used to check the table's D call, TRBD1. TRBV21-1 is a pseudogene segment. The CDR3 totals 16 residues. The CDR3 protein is CASSKAGRLAKNIQYF. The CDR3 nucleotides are TGTGCCAGCAGCAAAGCTGGCAGGCTAGCCAAAAACATTCAGTACTTC.

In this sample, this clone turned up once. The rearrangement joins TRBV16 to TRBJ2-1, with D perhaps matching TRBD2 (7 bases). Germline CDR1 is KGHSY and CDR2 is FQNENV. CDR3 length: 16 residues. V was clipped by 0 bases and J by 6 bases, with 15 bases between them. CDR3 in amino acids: CASSQSGGLAANEQFF. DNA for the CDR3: TGTGCCAGCAGCCAATCGGGGGGGCTAGCAGCCAATGAGCAGTTCTTC.

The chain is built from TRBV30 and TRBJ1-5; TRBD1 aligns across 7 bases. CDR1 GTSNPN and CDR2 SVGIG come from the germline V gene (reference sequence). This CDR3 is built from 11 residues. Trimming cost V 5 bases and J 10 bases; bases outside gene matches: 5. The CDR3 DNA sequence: TGTGCCTGGGGACAGGCGCATCCCCAGCATTTT. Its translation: CAWGQAHPQHF. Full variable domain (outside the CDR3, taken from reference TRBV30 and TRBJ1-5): SQTIHQWPATLVQPVGSPLSLECTVEGTSNPNLYWYRQAAGRGLQLLFYSVGIGQISSEVPQNLSASRPQDRQFILSSKKLLLSDSGFYLCAWGQAHPQHFGDGTRLSIL.

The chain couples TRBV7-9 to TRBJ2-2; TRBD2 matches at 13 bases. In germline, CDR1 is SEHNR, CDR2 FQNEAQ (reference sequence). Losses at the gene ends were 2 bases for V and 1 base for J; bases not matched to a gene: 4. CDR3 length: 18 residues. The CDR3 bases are TGTGCCAGCAGCTTATTCAGACTAGCGGGGGGGAACACCGGGGAGCTGTTTTTT. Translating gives CASSLFRLAGGNTGELFF.

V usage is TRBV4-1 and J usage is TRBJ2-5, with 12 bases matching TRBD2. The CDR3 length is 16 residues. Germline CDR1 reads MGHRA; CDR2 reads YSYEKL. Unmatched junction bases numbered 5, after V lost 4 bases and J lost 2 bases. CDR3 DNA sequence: TGCGCCAGCAGCCTCGGACTAGCGGGGATACAAGAGACCCAGTACTTC. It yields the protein CASSLGLAGIQETQYF.

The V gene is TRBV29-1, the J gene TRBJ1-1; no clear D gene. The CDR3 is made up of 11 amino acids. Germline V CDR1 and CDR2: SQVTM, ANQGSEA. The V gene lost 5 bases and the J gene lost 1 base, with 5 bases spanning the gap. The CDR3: CSVTENTEAFF. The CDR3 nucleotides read TGCAGCGTTACAGAGAACACTGAAGCTTTCTTT.

The CDR3 region is CASSPLPGTAEKLFF. The CDR3, as DNA: TGCGCCAGCAGCCCGCTCCCCGGGACAGCAGAAAAACTGTTTTTT. The chain recombines TRBV5-1 with TRBJ1-4; 7 bases match TRBD1. Trimming removed 4 bases from V and 8 bases from J; junction bases left unmatched: 11. Germline-derived CDR1 and CDR2 are SGHRS and YFSETQ. This CDR3 spans 15 amino acids.

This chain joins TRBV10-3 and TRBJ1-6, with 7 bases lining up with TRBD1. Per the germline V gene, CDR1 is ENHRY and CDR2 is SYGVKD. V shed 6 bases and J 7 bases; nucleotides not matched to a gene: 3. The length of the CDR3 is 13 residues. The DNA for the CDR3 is TGTGCCATCAGAGTGGACAGGAATTCACCCCTCCACTTT. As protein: CAIRVDRNSPLHF.

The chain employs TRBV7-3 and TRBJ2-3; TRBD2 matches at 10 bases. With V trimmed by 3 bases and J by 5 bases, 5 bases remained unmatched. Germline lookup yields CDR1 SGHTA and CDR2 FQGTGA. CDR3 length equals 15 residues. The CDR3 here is CASSFTSGVEDTQYF. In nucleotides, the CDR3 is TGTGCCAGCAGCTTCACTAGCGGGGTTGAAGATACGCAGTATTTT.

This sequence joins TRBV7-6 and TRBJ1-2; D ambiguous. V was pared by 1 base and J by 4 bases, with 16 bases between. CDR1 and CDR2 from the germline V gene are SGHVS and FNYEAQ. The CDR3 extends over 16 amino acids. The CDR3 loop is CASSLVGRETVYGYTF. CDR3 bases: TGTGCCAGCAGCTTAGTAGGTCGGGAGACGGTCTATGGCTACACCTTC.

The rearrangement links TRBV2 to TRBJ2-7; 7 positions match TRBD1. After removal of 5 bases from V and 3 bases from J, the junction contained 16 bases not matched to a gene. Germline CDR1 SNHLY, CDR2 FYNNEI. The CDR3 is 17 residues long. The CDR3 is CASSMLTSGTANYEQYF. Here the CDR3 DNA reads TGTGCCAGCAGTATGCTTACATCCGGGACAGCCAACTACGAGCAGTACTTC.

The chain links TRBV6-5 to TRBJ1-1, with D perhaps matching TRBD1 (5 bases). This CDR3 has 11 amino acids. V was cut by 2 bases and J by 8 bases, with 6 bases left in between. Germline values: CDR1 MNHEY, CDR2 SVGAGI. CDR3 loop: CASSYKGEAFF. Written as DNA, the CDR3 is TGTGCCAGCAGTTACAAGGGGGAAGCTTTCTTT.

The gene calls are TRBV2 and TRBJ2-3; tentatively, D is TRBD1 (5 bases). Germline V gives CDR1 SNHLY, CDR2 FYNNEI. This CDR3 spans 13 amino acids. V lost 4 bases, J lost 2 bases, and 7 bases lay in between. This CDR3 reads CASSGQYTDTQYF. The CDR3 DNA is TGTGCCAGCAGTGGACAGTACACAGATACGCAGTATTTT.

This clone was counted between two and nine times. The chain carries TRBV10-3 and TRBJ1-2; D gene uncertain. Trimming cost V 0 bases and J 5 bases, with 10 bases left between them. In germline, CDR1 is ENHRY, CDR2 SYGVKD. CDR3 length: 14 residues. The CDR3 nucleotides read TGTGCCATCAGTGAGTCCTTAGATGTTTATGGCTACACCTTC. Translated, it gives CAISESLDVYGYTF.

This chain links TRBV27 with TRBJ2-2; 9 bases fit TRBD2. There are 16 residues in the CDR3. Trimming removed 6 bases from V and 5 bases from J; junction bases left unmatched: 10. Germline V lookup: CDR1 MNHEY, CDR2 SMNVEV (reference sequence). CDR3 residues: CASRSLASGVTGELFF. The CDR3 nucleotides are TGTGCCAGCAGAAGTTTGGCTAGCGGGGTGACCGGGGAGCTGTTTTTT.